This TCR beta chain comes out of a study of OX40 agonist ivuxolimab in advanced cancers. Study context: Treatment received earlier with anti-PD-1, anti-PD-L1 or anti-CTLA-4 agents was allowed, and 40% had some.

CDR1 and CDR2 (germline): SGHNT, YYREEE (reference sequence). Losses at the gene ends were 3 bases for V and 7 bases for J; bases not matched to a gene: 3. This CDR3 contains 14 residues. Study-level results: Expanded clones were, on average, more numerous among CD8+ T cells than CD4+.

Profiled with immunoSEQ multiplex PCR; TCRdb holds only in-frame clones, not every one. Here the sample spans 7,000 to 9,500 clones, about 90% being singletons. Notes on this clone: Its target is unknown.

The chain has TRBV5-4 and TRBJ2-2; TRBD1 matches 10 bases. This receptor was identified in an adult with an advanced solid tumor such as melanoma, head and neck, liver or kidney cancer. The source was CD4+ or CD8+ T cells sorted from blood, collected in a trial of the OX40 agonist ivuxolimab. The CDR3 sequence is CASSSGTGVGELFF. Written as DNA, the CDR3 is TGTGCCAGCAGCTCCGGGACAGGGGTCGGGGAGCTGTTTTTT.